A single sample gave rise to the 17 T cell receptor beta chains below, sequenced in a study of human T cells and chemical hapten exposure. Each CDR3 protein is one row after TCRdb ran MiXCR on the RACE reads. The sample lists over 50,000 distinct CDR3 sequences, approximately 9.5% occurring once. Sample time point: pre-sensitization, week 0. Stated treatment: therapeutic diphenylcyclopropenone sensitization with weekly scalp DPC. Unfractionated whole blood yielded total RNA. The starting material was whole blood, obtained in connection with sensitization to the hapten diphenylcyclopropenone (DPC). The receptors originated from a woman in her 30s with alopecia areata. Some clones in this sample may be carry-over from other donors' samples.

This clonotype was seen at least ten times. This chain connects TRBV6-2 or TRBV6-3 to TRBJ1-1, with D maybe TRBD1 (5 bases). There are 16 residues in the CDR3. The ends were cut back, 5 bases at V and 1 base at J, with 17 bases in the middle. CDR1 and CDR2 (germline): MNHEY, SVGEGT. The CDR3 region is CASSTDAGLRNTEAFF. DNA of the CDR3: TGTGCCAGCAGTACAGACGCGGGGCTTAGGAACACTGAAGCTTTCTTT.

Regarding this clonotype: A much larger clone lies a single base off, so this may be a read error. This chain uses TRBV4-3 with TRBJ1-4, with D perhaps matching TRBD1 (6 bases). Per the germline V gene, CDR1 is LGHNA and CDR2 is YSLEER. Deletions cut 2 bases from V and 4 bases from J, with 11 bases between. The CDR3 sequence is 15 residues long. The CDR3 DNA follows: TGCGCCAGCAGCCAATTAGGGGGATGTAATGAAAAACTGTTTTTT. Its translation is CASSQLGGCNEKLFF.

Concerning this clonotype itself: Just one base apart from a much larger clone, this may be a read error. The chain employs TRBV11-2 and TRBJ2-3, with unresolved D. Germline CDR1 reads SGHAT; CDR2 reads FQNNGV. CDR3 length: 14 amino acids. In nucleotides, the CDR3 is TGTGCCAGCAGCTTAGGAATTAGCACAGATATGCAGTATTTT. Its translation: CASSLGISTDMQYF.

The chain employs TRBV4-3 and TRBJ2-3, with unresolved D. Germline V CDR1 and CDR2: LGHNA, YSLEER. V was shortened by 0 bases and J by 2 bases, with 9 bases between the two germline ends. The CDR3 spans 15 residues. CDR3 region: CASSQERLYTDTQYF. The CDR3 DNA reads TGCGCCAGCAGCCAAGAACGGCTATACACAGATACGCAGTATTTT.

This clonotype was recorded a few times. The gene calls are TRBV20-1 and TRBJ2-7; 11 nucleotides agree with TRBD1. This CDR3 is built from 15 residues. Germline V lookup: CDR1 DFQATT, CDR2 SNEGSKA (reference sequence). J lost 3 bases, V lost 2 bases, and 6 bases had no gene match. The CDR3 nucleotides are TGCAGTGCTAGACCCTCGGGGACAGGGGGCTACGAGCAGTACTTC. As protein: CSARPSGTGGYEQYF.

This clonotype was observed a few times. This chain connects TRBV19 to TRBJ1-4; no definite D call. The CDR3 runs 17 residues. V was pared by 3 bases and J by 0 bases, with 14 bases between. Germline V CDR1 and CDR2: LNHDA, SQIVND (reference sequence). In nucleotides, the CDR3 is TGTGCCAGTAGTATCTTCTTGGACCTCGCAACTAATGAAAAACTGTTTTTT. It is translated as CASSIFLDLATNEKLFF.

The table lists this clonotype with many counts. The CDR3 region is CASSLTERGRTDTQYF. DNA for the CDR3: TGTGCCAGCAGCTTAACTGAGCGCGGCCGCACAGATACGCAGTATTTT. J is TRBJ2-3 and V is TRBV7-8; D unclear. The germline V gene encodes CDR1 SGHVS and CDR2 FQNEAQ. CDR3 size: 16 residues. The ends were cut back, 2 bases at V and 1 base at J, with 13 bases in the middle.

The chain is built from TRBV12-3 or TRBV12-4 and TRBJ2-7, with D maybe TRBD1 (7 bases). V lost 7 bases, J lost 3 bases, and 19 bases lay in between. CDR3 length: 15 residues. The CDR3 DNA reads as TGTGCCAGCAAAGCGTTGCGGGACAGCAACTACGAGCAGTACTTC. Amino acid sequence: CASKALRDSNYEQYF.

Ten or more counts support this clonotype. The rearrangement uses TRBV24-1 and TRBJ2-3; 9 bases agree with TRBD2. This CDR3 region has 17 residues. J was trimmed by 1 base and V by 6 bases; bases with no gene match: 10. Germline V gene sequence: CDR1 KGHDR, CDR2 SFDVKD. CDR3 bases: TGTGCCACCAGTAGTTCCGGGGCTAGCGGGGGCACAGATACGCAGTATTTT. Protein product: CATSSSGASGGTDTQYF.

CDR3 residues: CAWSDLTNTGELFF. CDR3 bases: TGTGCCTGGAGTGACCTCACGAACACCGGGGAGCTGTTTTTT. The chain couples TRBV30 to TRBJ2-2; D not certain. Trimming stripped 1 base from V and 0 bases from J, with 6 bases between. This CDR3 is built from 14 residues. From germline, CDR1 is GTSNPN and CDR2 SVGIG (reference sequence).

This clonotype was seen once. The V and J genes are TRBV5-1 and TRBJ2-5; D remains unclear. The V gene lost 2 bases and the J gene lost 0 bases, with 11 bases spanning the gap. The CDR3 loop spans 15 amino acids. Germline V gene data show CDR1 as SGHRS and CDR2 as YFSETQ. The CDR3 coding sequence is TGCGCCAGCAGCTTCGGAACCGCGTACCAAGAGACCCAGTACTTC. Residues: CASSFGTAYQETQYF.

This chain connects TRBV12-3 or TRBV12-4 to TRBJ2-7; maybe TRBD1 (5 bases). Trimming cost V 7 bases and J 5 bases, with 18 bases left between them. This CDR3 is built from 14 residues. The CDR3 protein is CASNAGQETDEQYF. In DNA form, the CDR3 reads TGTGCCAGCAACGCAGGGCAGGAGACCGACGAGCAGTACTTC.

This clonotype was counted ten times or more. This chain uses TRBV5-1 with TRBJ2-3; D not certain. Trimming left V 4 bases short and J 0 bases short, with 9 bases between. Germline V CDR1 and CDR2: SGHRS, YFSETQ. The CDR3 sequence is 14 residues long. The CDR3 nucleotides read TGCGCCAGCAGCCCGATACCTAGCACAGATACGCAGTATTTT. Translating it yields CASSPIPSTDTQYF.

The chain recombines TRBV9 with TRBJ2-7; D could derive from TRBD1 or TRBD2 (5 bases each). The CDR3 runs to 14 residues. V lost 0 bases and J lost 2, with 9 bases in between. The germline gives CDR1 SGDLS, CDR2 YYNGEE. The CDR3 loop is CASSVVGTTYEQYF. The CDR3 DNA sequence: TGTGCCAGCAGCGTAGTCGGGACGACCTACGAGCAGTACTTC. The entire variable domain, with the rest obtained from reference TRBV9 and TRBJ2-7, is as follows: DSGVTQTPKHLITATGQRVTLRCSPRSGDLSVYWYQQSLDQGLQFLIQYYNGEERAKGNILERFSAQQFPDLHSELNLSSLELGDSALYFCASSVVGTTYEQYFGPGTRLTVT.

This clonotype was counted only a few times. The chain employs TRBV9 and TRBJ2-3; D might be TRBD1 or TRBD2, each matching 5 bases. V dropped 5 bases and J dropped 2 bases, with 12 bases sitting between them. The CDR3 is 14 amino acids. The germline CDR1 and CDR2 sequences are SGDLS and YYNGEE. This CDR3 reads CASRSEGNTDTQYF. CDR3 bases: TGTGCCAGCAGAAGCGAGGGGAACACAGATACGCAGTATTTT.

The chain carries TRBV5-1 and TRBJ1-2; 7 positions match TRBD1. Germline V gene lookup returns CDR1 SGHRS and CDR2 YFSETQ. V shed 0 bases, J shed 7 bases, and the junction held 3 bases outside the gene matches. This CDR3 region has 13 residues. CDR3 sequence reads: CASSLGTGSGYTF. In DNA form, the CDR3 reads TGCGCCAGCAGCTTGGGGACAGGTTCTGGCTACACCTTC.

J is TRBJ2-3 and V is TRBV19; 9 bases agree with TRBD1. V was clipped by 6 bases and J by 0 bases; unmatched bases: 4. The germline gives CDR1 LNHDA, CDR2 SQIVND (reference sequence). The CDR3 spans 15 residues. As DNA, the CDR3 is TGTGCCAGTAGGAGGACAGGGGCCAGCACAGATACGCAGTATTTT. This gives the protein CASRRTGASTDTQYF.